Reported below is one TCR beta chain. Its matching antigen is unknown. Trimming cost V 2 bases and J 4 bases; bases outside gene matches: 13. In germline, CDR1 is MNHNS, CDR2 SASEGT. The CDR3 loop spans 18 amino acids. An even split of each subset's genomic DNA across several immunoSEQ plates was performed. The data were produced by immunoSEQ multiplex PCR, yet TCRdb's version contains in-frame clones alone and is incomplete. The table records around 350,000 clones, around 70% of them present only once. The sample originates from a study of shared clonotypes between healthy human individuals. Whole-study results and caveats: Naive CD4 clonotypes overlapped across a handful of donors at around 4.8%.

The TCR was taken from a man aged 25-40 years in good health. The rearrangement links TRBV6-1 to TRBJ1-5; 8 bases line up with TRBD1. The specimen was memory CD4+ T cells sorted from blood. The subset here: CD45RA-negative fraction. CDR3: CASSETPGQARSNQPQHF. The CDR3 DNA sequence: TGTGCCAGCAGTGAAACCCCGGGACAGGCACGGTCTAATCAGCCCCAGCATTTT.